This entry lists 25 T cell receptor beta chains sequenced from one sample in a study of blood T cell repertoires in COVID-19. Profiling relied on immunoSEQ multiplex PCR, and the TCRdb table lists in-frame clones only, not all of them. The sample lists 100,000 to 120,000 clones, around 68% seen once, with 6% to 8% in the top ten. What was sequenced was peripheral blood. These receptors were obtained from a woman aged 60-75 years with acute or convalescent COVID-19.

In this sample, this clone is medium-sized. V is TRBV2 and J is TRBJ2-1, with 13 bases lining up with TRBD2. CDR1 is SNHLY, CDR2 FYNNEI, per germline. The CDR3 has 17 residues. J lost 5 bases, V lost 6 bases, and 10 bases had no gene match. The CDR3 DNA reads TGTGCCAGCAGCGGACTAGCGGGGGTTATTTGGAACAATGAGCAGTTCTTC. As protein: CASSGLAGVIWNNEQFF.

The V gene is TRBV7-2, the J gene TRBJ2-3; 7 positions match TRBD2. This CDR3 has 15 amino acids. V was pared by 5 bases and J by 2 bases, with 7 bases of the junction left unmatched. The germline V gene has CDR1 SGHTA and CDR2 FQGNSA. Written as DNA, the CDR3 is TGTGCCAGCAGCCGTCTAGCGGCGATCACAGATACGCAGTATTTT. Translation gives CASSRLAAITDTQYF.

The chain employs TRBV3-1 (or the pseudogene TRBV3-2) and TRBJ2-1; 11 bases line up with TRBD2. Germline CDR1 LGHDT, CDR2 YNNKEL (reference sequence). This CDR3 comprises 17 residues. Losses at the gene ends were 4 bases for V and 9 bases for J; bases not matched to a gene: 14. The CDR3 nucleotides are TGTGCCAGCAGCCCGGTAGCGGGGGGGCCTGGGCGTGTTGAGCAGTTCTTC. Translating it yields CASSPVAGGPGRVEQFF.

V gene TRBV19 combines with J gene TRBJ1-1; a weak D match, TRBD1 (6 bases). Germline-derived CDR1 and CDR2 are LNHDA and SQIVND (reference sequence). Trimming left V 8 bases short and J 0 bases short, with 22 bases between. This CDR3 region has 17 residues. Here the CDR3 reads CASSTTGRGSMNTEAFF. DNA for the CDR3: TGTGCCAGTTCTACAACAGGGAGGGGATCCATGAACACTGAAGCTTTCTTT.

This chain connects TRBV19 to TRBJ2-7, with TRBD2 identical over 11 bases. The CDR3 is 19 residues long. J was trimmed by 4 bases and V by 5 bases; bases with no gene match: 19. Germline CDR1 LNHDA, CDR2 SQIVND (reference sequence). The CDR3 loop is CASSVLAGGPGPSPYEQYF. The CDR3 region has the DNA TGTGCCAGTAGTGTGCTAGCGGGGGGCCCTGGGCCTTCTCCATACGAGCAGTACTTC.

The chain employs TRBV29-1 and TRBJ2-4; a possible D gene is TRBD2 (6 bases). Germline V gene lookup returns CDR1 SQVTM and CDR2 ANQGSEA. Trimming shortened V by 5 bases and J by 7 bases, and 15 bases separated the two germline ends. The CDR3 is made up of 13 amino acids. The chain's CDR3 is CSVFLPGGNIQYF. CDR3 coding DNA: TGCAGCGTTTTTCTCCCCGGAGGGAACATTCAGTACTTC.

The rearrangement uses TRBV6-1 and TRBJ1-5, with a weak D call TRBD1 (5 bases). CDR3 length equals 15 residues. Germline CDR1 is MNHNS and CDR2 is SASEGT. The V gene lost 1 base and the J gene lost 0 bases, with 7 bases spanning the gap. CDR3 nucleotides: TGTGCCAGCAGTGAAGACAGGTATAGCAATCAGCCCCAGCATTTT. Amino acids: CASSEDRYSNQPQHF.

The V call is TRBV18, the J call TRBJ2-7; 8 positions match TRBD1. The V gene's germline CDR1 is KGHSH and CDR2 LQKENI. The V segment lost 2 bases and the J segment 0 bases; nucleotides outside the gene matches: 0. The CDR3 spans 14 residues. CDR3 in amino acids: CASSPGQGSYEQYF. CDR3 DNA sequence: TGTGCCAGCTCACCAGGACAGGGCTCCTACGAGCAGTACTTC.

The rearrangement links TRBV5-1 to TRBJ1-1, with D tentatively TRBD1 (5 bases). The CDR3 sequence is 13 residues long. Germline-derived CDR1 and CDR2 are SGHRS and YFSETQ. Trimming removed 2 bases from V and 1 base from J, with 6 bases in between. The CDR3 spells CASSLQENTEAFF. Written as DNA, the CDR3 is TGCGCCAGCAGCTTACAGGAGAACACTGAAGCTTTCTTT.

The CDR3 loop is CASQSGGTYEQYF. The CDR3, as DNA: TGTGCCAGTCAGTCAGGGGGAACCTACGAGCAGTACTTC. The chain links TRBV19 to TRBJ2-7, with 7 positions matching TRBD1. CDR3 size: 13 residues. Germline CDR1 LNHDA, CDR2 SQIVND (reference sequence). Losses at the gene ends were 8 bases for V and 2 bases for J; bases not matched to a gene: 6.

CDR3 sequence (DNA): TGCAGCGTGGCAAAATCGACAGGTGGAAACACCATATATTTT. Translation: CSVAKSTGGNTIYF. The chain couples TRBV29-1 to TRBJ1-3, with D perhaps matching TRBD1 (6 bases). Germline CDR1 is SQVTM and CDR2 is ANQGSEA. V lost 6 bases and J 3 bases, leaving 15 bases between the germline ends. The length of the CDR3 is 14 residues.

The gene calls are TRBV5-4 and TRBJ1-2; possible D gene TRBD1, 6 bases. V gave up 0 bases and J gave up 2 bases, with 8 bases separating them. Germline V gene data show CDR1 as SGHNT and CDR2 as YYREEE (reference sequence). There are 14 residues in the CDR3. The CDR3 loop reads CASSLGQDNYGYTF. The CDR3 region has the DNA TGTGCCAGCAGCTTGGGACAGGACAACTATGGCTACACCTTC.

The V and J genes are TRBV7-9 and TRBJ1-5; maybe TRBD1 (6 bases). The CDR3 is 15 amino acids. Germline V lookup: CDR1 SEHNR, CDR2 FQNEAQ (reference sequence). The V end lost 5 bases, the J end lost 4 bases, and 15 bases lay between the germline ends. In DNA form, the CDR3 reads TGTGCCAGCAGCCTAGGAGAGGGGGGGAATCAGCCCCAGCATTTT. Translation gives CASSLGEGGNQPQHF.

This clone was detected only once. CDR3: CASSWDGGDTEAFF. The CDR3 nucleotides read TGCGCCAGCAGCTGGGACGGCGGGGACACTGAAGCTTTCTTT. The J gene is TRBJ1-1, the V gene TRBV5-1; maybe TRBD1 (5 bases). The CDR3 loop spans 14 amino acids. Germline V gives CDR1 SGHRS, CDR2 YFSETQ. V lost 3 bases, J lost 3 bases, and 12 bases lay in between.

This rearrangement joins TRBV13 to TRBJ1-2; maybe TRBD1 (6 bases). The CDR3 spans 13 residues. The V end was cut by 5 bases, the J end by 6 bases, with 13 bases between. Germline V gives CDR1 PRHDT, CDR2 FYEKMQ (reference sequence). The CDR3 region is CASSPGQINGYTF. Written as DNA, the CDR3 is TGTGCCAGCAGCCCAGGACAGATAAATGGCTACACCTTC. The variable domain in full, with the rest retrieved from reference TRBV13 and TRBJ1-2, is AAGVIQSPRHLIKEKRETATLKCYPIPRHDTVYWYQQGPGQDPQFLISFYEKMQSDKGSIPDRFSAQQFSDYHSELNMSSLELGDSALYFCASSPGQINGYTFGSGTRLTVV.

The chain is built from TRBV5-5 and TRBJ2-7; D is undetermined. In germline, CDR1 is SGHKS, CDR2 YYEKEE (reference sequence). Trimming took 1 base from V and 0 from J, leaving 11 bases between them. This CDR3 region has 15 residues. CDR3 in amino acids: CASSLRSTNSYEQYF. The DNA of the CDR3 is TGTGCCAGCAGCTTGAGGTCCACTAACTCCTACGAGCAGTACTTC.

This chain connects TRBV24-1 to TRBJ1-6; the D is unclear. CDR1 KGHDR and CDR2 SFDVKD come from the germline V gene. This CDR3 has 14 amino acids. The V gene lost 2 bases and the J gene lost 4 bases, with 5 bases spanning the gap. The CDR3 coding sequence is TGTGCCACCAGTGATTCACAGTATAATTCACCCCTCCACTTT. It encodes CATSDSQYNSPLHF.

The chain carries TRBV14 and TRBJ1-1; 7 positions agree with TRBD1. This CDR3 is built from 14 residues. With V trimmed by 4 bases and J by 7 bases, 9 bases remained unmatched. CDR1 is SGHDN, CDR2 FVKESK, per germline. In nucleotides, the CDR3 is TGTGCCAGCAGCCGAGAAAACAGGGGCGGTGAAGCTTTCTTT. It yields the protein CASSRENRGGEAFF.

The chain combines TRBV7-9 with TRBJ2-1, with a weak D call TRBD1 (5 bases). Germline V gene sequence: CDR1 SEHNR, CDR2 FQNEAQ (reference sequence). V gave up 1 base and J gave up 6 bases, with 13 bases separating them. There are 15 residues in the CDR3. The CDR3 loop is CASSLVQGSFNEQFF. The CDR3, as DNA: TGTGCCAGCAGCTTAGTCCAGGGTAGTTTCAATGAGCAGTTCTTC.

The rearrangement joins TRBV5-1 to TRBJ1-2; D perhaps matches TRBD1 (5 bases). CDR3 length: 13 amino acids. Looked up from germline, CDR1 is SGHRS and CDR2 is YFSETQ. Trimming pared 4 bases from V and 4 bases from J, leaving 11 bases between. In nucleotides, the CDR3 is TGCGCCAGCAGCCTCGGGACTCCCTATGGCTACACCTTC. Amino acids: CASSLGTPYGYTF.

The V gene is TRBV28, the J gene TRBJ1-2; 9 nucleotides agree with TRBD1. The CDR3 contains 16 residues. The J segment lost 4 bases and the V segment lost 1 base, leaving 7 bases of the junction unmatched. CDR1 and CDR2 (germline): MDHEN, SYDVKM. CDR3 DNA sequence: TGTGCCAGCAGTTTATCCCCCGGGACAGGGTTCTATGGCTACACCTTC. It encodes CASSLSPGTGFYGYTF.

The rearrangement uses TRBV6-1 and TRBJ1-1; no definite D call. Trimming removed 0 bases from V and 10 bases from J, with 9 bases in between. CDR1 is MNHNS, CDR2 SASEGT, per germline. The CDR3 covers 12 residues. CDR3 protein: CASSEARLPAFF. CDR3 DNA sequence: TGTGCCAGCAGTGAAGCGAGGTTGCCAGCTTTCTTT.

The chain employs TRBV2 and TRBJ1-1; D uncertain. CDR1 and CDR2 (germline): SNHLY, FYNNEI. This CDR3 has 14 amino acids. V gave up 4 bases and J gave up 0 bases, with 9 bases separating them. Here the CDR3 DNA reads TGTGCCAGCAGTGTGATCGGTGTGAACACTGAAGCTTTCTTT. This codes for CASSVIGVNTEAFF.

The chain combines TRBV5-1 with TRBJ1-4; D is perhaps TRBD1 (5 bases). Germline CDR1 and CDR2: SGHRS and YFSETQ. The CDR3 runs 14 residues. V lost 4 bases, J lost 0 bases, and 7 bases lay in between. The chain's CDR3 is CASSQGATNEKLFF. Here the CDR3 DNA reads TGCGCCAGCAGCCAAGGGGCAACTAATGAAAAACTGTTTTTT.

This chain joins TRBV5-4 and TRBJ1-3; D is possibly TRBD1 (6 bases). The V gene's germline CDR1 is SGHNT and CDR2 YYREEE (reference sequence). Trimming left V 2 bases short and J 4 bases short, with 10 bases between. The CDR3 has 14 residues. The CDR3: CASSLQGAGNTIYF. The CDR3 DNA follows: TGTGCCAGCAGCTTACAGGGTGCCGGAAACACCATATATTTT.